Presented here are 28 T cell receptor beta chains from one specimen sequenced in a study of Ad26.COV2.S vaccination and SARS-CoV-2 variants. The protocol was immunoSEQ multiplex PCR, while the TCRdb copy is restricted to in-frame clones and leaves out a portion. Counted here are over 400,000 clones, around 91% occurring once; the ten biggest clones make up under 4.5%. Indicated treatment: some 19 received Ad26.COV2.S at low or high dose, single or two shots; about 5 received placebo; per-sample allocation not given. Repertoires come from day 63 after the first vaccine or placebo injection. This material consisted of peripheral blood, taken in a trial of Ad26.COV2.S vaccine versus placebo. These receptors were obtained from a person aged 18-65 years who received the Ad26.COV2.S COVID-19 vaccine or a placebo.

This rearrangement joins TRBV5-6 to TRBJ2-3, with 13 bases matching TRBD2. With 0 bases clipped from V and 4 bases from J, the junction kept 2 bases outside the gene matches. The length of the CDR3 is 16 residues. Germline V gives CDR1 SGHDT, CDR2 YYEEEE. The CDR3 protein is CASSLGTSGSADTQYF. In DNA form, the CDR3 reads TGTGCCAGCAGCTTGGGGACTAGCGGGAGCGCAGATACGCAGTATTTT.

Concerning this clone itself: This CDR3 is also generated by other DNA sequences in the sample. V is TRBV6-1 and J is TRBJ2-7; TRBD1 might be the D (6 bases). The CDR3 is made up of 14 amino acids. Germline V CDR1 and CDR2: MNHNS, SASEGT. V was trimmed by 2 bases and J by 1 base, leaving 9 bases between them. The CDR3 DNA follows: TGTGCCAGCAGTGAATTGGACAGATCCTACGAGCAGTACTTC. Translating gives CASSELDRSYEQYF.

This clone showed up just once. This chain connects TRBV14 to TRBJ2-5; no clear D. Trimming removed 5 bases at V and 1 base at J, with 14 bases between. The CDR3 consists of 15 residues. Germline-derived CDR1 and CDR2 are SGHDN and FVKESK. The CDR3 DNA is TGTGCCAGCAGCGCCCGACGGCACTTCCAAGAGACCCAGTACTTC. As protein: CASSARRHFQETQYF.

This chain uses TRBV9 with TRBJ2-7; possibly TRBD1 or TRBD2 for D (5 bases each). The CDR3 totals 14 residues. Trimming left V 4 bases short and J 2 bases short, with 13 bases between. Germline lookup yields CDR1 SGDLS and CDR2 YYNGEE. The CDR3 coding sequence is TGTGCCAGCAGCTTCACGGGACGGCCCTACGAGCAGTACTTC. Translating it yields CASSFTGRPYEQYF.

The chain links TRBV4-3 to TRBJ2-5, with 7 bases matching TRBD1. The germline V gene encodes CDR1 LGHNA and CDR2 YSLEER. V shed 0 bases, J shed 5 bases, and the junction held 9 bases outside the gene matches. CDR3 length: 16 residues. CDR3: CASSQDLPTGPETQYF. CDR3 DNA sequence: TGCGCCAGCAGCCAAGACTTGCCGACAGGGCCGGAGACCCAGTACTTC.

DNA of the CDR3: TGTGCCAGCTGGGGGGGCAGGGCCCCCTCCATAGAGACCCAGTACTTC. Residues: CASWGGRAPSIETQYF. The chain is built from TRBV2 and TRBJ2-5; TRBD2 might be the D (7 bases). Germline assignment: CDR1 SNHLY and CDR2 FYNNEI. The V and J ends lost 8 bases and 4 bases respectively, with 23 bases between them. The CDR3 length is 16 residues. The variable domain in full, completed from reference TRBV2 and TRBJ2-5, reads EPEVTQTPSHQVTQMGQEVILRCVPISNHLYFYWYRQILGQKVEFLVSFYNNEISEKSEIFDDQFSVERPDGSNFTLKIRSTKLEDSAMYFCASWGGRAPSIETQYFGPGTRLLVL.

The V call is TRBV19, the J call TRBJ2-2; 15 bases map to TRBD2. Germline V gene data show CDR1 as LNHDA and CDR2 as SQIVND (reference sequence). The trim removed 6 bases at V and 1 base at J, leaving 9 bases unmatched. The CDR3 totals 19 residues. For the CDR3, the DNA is TGTGCCAGTAGGAGCGCGGGACTAGCGGGAGGAAAGAACACCGGGGAGCTGTTTTTT. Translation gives CASRSAGLAGGKNTGELFF.

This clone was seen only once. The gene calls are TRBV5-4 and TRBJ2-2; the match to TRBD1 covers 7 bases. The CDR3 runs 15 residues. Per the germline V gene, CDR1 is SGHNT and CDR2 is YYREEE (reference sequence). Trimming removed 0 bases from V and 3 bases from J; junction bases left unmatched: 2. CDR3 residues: CASSLGRGYTGELFF. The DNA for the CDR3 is TGTGCCAGCAGCTTGGGCAGGGGGTACACCGGGGAGCTGTTTTTT. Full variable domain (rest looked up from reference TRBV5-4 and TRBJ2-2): ETGVTQSPTHLIKTRGQQVTLRCSSQSGHNTVSWYQQALGQGPQFIFQYYREEENGRGNFPPRFSGLQFPNYSSELNVNALELDDSALYLCASSLGRGYTGELFFGEGSRLTVL.

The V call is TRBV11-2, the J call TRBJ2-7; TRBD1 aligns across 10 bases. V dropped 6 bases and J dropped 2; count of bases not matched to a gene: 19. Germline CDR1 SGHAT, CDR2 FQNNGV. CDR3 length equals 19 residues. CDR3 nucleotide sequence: TGTGCCAGCAGGTTTTCCCGGGACAGGGGAGACTTAGGGCCCTACGAGCAGTACTTC. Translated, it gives CASRFSRDRGDLGPYEQYF.

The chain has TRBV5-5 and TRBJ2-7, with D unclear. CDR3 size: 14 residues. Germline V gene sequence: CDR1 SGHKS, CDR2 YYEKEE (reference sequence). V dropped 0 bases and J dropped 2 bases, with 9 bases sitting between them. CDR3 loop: CASSLGQVAYEQYF. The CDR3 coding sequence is TGTGCCAGCAGCTTGGGGCAGGTTGCCTACGAGCAGTACTTC.

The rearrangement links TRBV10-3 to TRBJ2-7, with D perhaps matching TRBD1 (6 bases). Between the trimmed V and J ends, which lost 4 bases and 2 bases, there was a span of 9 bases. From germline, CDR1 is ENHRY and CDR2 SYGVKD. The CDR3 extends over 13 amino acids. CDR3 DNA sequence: TGTGCCATCAGTGTAGGACAGACCTACGAGCAGTACTTC. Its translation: CAISVGQTYEQYF.

CDR3 sequence: CASSYEGTQYF. Written as DNA, the CDR3 is TGTGCCAGCAGTTACGAAGGGACCCAGTACTTC. This chain uses TRBV6-5 with TRBJ2-5; D gene ambiguous. Germline CDR1 is MNHEY and CDR2 is SVGAGI. This CDR3 is 11 amino acids long. Trimming removed 2 bases from V and 7 bases from J, with 5 bases in between.

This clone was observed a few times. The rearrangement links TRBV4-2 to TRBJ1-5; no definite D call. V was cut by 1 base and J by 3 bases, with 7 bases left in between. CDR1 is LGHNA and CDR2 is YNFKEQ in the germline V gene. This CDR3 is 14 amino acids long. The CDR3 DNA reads TGTGCCAGCAGCCAAGTCGGCAACAATCAGCCCCAGCATTTT. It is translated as CASSQVGNNQPQHF.

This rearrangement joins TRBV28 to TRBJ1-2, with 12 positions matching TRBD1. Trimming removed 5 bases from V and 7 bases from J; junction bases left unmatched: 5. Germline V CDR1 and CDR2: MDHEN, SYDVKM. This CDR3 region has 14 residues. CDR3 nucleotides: TGTGCCAGCAGTACGGGACAGGGGGCGCTTGGCTACACCTTC. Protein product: CASSTGQGALGYTF.

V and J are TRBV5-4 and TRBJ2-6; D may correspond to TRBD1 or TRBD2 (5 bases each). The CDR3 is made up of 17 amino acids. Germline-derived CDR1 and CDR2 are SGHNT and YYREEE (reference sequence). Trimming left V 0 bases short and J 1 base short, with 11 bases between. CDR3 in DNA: TGTGCCAGCAGCTTGGAGTCGGGGCGGTCTGGGGCCAACGTCCTGACTTTC. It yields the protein CASSLESGRSGANVLTF.

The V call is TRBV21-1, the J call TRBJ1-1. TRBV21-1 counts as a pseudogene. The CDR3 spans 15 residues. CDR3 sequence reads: CASSPRGHRNTEAFF. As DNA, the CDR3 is TGTGCCAGCAGCCCCCGAGGGCACAGGAACACTGAAGCTTTCTTT.

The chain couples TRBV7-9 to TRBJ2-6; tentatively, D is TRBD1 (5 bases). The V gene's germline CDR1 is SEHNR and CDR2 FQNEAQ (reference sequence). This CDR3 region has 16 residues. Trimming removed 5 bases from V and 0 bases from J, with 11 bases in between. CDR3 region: CASSQGQGSGANVLTF. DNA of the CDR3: TGTGCCAGCAGCCAGGGCCAAGGCTCTGGGGCCAACGTCCTGACTTTC.

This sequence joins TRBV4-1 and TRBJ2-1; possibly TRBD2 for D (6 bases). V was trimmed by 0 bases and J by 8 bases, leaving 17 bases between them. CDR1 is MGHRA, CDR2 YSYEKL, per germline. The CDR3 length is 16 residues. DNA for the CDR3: TGCGCCAGCAGCCAAGATAGTCCTCAAGGCGGGGATGAGCAGTTCTTC. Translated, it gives CASSQDSPQGGDEQFF.

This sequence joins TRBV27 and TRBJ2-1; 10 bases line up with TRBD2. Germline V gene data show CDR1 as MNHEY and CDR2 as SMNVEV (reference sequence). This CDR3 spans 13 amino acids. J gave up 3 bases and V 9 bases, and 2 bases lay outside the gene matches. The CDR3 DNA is TGTGCCAGTTCTAGCGGGAGCTACAATGAGCAGTTCTTC. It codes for CASSSGSYNEQFF.

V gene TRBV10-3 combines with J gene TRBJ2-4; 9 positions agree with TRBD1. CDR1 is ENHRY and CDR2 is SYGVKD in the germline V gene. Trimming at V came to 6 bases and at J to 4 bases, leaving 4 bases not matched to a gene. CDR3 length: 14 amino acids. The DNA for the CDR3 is TGTGCCATCAGGCCTGGACAGGGGAAAAACATTCAGTACTTC. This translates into CAIRPGQGKNIQYF.

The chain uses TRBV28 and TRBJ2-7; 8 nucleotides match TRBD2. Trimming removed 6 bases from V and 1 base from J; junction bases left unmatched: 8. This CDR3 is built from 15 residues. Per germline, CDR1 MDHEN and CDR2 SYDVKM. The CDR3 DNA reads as TGTGCCAGCAGAGACATAGCGGGACTATCCTACGAGCAGTACTTC. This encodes CASRDIAGLSYEQYF.

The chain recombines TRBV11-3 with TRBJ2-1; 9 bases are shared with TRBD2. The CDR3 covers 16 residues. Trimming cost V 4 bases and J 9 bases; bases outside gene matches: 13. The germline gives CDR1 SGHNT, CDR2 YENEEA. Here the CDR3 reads CASSSGGAGGFSEQFF. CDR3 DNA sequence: TGTGCCAGCAGCTCCGGCGGAGCGGGAGGATTCTCTGAGCAGTTCTTC.

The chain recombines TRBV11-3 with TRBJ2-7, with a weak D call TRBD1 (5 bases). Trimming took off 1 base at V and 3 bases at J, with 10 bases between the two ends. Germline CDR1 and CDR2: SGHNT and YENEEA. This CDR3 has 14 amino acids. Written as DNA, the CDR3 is TGTGCCAGCAGCTTAGGCGGACAAAACTACGAGCAGTACTTC. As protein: CASSLGGQNYEQYF.

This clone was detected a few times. The CDR3 DNA follows: TGTGCCAGTAGTATAGGCCACAGGGAAGAGACCCAGTACTTC. Protein: CASSIGHREETQYF. The chain joins TRBV19 to TRBJ2-5; D possibly corresponds to TRBD1 (6 bases). Germline V CDR1 and CDR2: LNHDA, SQIVND (reference sequence). Trimming cost V 1 base and J 3 bases, with 9 bases left between them. The CDR3 loop spans 14 amino acids.

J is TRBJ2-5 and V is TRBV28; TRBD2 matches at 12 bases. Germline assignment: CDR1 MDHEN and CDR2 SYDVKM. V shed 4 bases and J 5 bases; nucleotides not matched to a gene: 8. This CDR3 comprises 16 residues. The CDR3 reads CASSYGLAGGLETQYF. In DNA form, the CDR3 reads TGTGCCAGCAGTTATGGGCTAGCGGGAGGGCTGGAGACCCAGTACTTC.

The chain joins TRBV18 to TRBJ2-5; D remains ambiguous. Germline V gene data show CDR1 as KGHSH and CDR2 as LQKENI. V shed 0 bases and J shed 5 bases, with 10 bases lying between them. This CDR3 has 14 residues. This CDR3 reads CASSPPSVGETQYF. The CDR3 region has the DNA TGTGCCAGCTCACCACCAAGCGTTGGGGAGACCCAGTACTTC.

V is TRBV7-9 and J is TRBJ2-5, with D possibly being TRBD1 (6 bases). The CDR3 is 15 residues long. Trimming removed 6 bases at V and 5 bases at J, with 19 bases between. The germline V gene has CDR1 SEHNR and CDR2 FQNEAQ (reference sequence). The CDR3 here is CASSPGVPFGETQYF. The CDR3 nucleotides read TGTGCCAGCAGTCCAGGGGTCCCATTTGGGGAGACCCAGTACTTC.

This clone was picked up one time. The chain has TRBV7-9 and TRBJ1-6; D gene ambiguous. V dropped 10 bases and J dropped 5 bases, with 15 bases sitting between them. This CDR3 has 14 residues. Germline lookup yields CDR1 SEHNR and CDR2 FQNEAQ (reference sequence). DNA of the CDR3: TGTGCCACGCAGTTAAGGGCCGATAATTCACCCCTCCACTTT. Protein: CATQLRADNSPLHF.